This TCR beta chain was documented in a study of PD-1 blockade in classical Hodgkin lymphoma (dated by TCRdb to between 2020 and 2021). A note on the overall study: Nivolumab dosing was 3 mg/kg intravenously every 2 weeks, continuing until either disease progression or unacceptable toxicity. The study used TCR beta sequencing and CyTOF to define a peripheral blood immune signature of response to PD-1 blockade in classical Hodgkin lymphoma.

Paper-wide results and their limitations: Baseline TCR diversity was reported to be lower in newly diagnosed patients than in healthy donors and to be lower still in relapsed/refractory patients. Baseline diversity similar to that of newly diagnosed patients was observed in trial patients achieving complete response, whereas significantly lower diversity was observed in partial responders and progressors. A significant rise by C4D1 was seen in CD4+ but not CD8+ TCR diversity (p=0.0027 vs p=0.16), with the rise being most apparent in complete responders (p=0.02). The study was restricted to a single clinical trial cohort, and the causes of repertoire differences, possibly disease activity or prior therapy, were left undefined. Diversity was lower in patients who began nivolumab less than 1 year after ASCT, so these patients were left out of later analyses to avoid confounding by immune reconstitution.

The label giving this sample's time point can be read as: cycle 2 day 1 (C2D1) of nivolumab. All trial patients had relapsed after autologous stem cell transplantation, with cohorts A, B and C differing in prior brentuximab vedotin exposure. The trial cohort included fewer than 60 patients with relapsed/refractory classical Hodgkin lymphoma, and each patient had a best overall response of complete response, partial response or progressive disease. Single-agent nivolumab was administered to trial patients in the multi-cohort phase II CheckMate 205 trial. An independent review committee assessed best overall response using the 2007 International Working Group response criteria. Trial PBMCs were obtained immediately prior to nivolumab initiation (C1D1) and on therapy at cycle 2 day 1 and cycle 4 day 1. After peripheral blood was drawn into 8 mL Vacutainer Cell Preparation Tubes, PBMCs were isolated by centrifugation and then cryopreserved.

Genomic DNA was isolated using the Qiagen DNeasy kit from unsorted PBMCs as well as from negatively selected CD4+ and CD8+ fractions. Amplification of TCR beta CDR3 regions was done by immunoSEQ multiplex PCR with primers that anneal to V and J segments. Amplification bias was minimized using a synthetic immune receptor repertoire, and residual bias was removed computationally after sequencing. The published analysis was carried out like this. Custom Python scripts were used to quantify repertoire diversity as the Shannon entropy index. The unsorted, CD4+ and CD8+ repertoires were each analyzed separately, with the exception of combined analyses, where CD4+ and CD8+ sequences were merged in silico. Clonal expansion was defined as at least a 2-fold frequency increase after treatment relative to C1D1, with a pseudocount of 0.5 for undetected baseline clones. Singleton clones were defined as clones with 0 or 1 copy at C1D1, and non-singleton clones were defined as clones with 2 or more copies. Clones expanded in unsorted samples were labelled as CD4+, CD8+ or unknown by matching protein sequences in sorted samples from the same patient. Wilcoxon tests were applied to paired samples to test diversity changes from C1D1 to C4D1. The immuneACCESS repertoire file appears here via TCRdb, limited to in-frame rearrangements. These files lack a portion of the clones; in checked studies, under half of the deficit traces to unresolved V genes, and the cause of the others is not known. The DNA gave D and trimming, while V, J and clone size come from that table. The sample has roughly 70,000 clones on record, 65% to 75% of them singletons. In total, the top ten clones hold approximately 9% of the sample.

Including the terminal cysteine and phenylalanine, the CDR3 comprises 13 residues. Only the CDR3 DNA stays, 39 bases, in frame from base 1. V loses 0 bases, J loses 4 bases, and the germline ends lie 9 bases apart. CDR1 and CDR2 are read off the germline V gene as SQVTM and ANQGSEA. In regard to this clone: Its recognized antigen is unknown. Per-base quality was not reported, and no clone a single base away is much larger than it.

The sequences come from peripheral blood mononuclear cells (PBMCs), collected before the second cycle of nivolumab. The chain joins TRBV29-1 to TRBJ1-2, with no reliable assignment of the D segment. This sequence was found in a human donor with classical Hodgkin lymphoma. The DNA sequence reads TGCAGCGTTGAAGATCTGAGGGCCTATGGCTACACCTTC. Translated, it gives CSVEDLRAYGYTF.